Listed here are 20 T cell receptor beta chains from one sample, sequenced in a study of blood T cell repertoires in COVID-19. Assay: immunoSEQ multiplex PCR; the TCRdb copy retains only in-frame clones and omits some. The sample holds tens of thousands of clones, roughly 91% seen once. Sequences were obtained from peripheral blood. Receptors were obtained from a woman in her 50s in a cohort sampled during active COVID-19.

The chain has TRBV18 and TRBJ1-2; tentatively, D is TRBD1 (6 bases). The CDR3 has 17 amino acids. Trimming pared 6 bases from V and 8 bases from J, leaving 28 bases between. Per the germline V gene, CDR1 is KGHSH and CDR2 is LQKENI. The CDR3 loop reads CASSVFPILQGPRGYTF. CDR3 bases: TGTGCCAGCTCCGTATTCCCAATCCTACAGGGCCCACGGGGCTACACCTTC.

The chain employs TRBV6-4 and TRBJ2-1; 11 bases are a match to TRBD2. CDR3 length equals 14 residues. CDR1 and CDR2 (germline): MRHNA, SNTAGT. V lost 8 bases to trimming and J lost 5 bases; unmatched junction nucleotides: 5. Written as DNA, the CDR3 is TGTGCCAGCCTAGCGGGGGGTCCCGACAATGAGCAGTTCTTC. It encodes CASLAGGPDNEQFF.

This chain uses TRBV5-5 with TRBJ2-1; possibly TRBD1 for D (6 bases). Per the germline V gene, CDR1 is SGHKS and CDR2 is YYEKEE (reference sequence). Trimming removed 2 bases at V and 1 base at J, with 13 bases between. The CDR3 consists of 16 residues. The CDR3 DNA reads TGTGCCAGCAGCTTTTTGGGGGCTAGTTCCTACAATGAGCAGTTCTTC. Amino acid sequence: CASSFLGASSYNEQFF.

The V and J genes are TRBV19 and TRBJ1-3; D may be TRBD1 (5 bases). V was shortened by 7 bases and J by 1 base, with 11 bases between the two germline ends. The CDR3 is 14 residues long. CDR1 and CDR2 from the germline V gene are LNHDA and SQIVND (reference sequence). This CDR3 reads CASKSGASGNTIYF. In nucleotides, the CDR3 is TGTGCCAGTAAGAGCGGGGCTTCTGGAAACACCATATATTTT.

CDR3 region: CASSYASGRTDTQYF. DNA for the CDR3: TGTGCCAGCAGTTACGCTAGCGGAAGGACAGATACGCAGTATTTT. The chain uses TRBV6-5 and TRBJ2-3; 7 bases line up with TRBD2. Germline loops: CDR1 MNHEY, CDR2 SVGAGI. This CDR3 region has 15 residues. The V gene end was trimmed by 2 bases and the J gene end by 3 bases; junction bases not matched to a gene: 5.

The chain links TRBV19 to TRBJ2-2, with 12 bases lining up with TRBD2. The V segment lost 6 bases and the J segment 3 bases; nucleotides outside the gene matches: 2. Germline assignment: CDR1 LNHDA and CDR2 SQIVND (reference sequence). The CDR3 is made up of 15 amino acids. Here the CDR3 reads CASRLAGGYTGELFF. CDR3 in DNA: TGTGCCAGTAGACTAGCGGGGGGCTACACCGGGGAGCTGTTTTTT.

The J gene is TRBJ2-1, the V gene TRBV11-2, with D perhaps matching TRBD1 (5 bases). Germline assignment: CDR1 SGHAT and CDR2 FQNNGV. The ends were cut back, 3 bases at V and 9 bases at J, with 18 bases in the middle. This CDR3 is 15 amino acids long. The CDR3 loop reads CASSFRQSLPPEQFF. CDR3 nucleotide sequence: TGTGCCAGCAGCTTCCGACAGTCACTCCCCCCTGAGCAGTTCTTC.

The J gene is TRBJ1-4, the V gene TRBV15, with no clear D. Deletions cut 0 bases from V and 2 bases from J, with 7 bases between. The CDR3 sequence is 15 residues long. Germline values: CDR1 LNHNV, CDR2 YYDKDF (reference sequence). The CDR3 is CATSREPATNEKLFF. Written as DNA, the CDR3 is TGTGCCACCAGCAGAGAGCCTGCGACTAATGAAAAACTGTTTTTT.

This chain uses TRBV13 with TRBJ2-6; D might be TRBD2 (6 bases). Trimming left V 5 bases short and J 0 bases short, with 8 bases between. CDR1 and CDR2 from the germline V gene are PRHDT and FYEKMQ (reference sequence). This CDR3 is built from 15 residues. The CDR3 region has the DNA TGTGCCAGCAGCCAGGAGGGCTCTGGGGCCAACGTCCTGACTTTC. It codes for CASSQEGSGANVLTF.

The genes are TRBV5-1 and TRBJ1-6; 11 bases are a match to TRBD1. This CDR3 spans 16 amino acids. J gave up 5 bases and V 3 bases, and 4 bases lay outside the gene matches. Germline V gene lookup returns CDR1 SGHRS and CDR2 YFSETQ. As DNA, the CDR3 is TGCGCCAGCAGCTGGGGACAGGGGGAAAATAATTCACCCCTCCACTTT. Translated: CASSWGQGENNSPLHF.

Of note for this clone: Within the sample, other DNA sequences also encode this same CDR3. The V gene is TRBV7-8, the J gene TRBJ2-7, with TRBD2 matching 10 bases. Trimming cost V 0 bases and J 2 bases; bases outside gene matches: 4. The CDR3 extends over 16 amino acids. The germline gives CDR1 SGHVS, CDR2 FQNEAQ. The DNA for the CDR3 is TGTGCCAGCAGCTTAGCGTTTAGCGGGAGGCCCTACGAGCAGTACTTC. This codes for CASSLAFSGRPYEQYF.

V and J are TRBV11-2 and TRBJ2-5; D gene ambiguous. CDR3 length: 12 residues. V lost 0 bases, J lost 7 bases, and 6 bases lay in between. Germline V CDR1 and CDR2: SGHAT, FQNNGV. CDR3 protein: CASSLDLGTQYF. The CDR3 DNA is TGTGCCAGCAGCTTAGATCTCGGGACCCAGTACTTC.

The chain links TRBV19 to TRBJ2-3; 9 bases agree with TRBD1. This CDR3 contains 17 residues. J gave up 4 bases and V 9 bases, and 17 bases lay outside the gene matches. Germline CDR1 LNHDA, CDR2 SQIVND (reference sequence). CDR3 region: CASRTGAEPVKADTQYF. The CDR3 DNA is TGTGCCAGCAGGACAGGGGCCGAGCCGGTGAAAGCAGATACGCAGTATTTT.

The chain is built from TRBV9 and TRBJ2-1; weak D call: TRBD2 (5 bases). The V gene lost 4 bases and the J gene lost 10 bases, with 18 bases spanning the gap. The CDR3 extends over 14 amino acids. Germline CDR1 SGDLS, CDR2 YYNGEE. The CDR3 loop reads CASSPQTTIGEQFF. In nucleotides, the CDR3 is TGTGCCAGCAGCCCGCAGACTACGATCGGGGAGCAGTTCTTC.

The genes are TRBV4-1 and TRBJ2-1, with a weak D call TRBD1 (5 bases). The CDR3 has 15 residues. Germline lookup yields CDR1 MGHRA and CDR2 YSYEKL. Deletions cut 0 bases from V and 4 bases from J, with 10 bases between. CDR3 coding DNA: TGCGCCAGCAGCCAAGATGGGGCGTTATACAATGAGCAGTTCTTC. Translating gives CASSQDGALYNEQFF.

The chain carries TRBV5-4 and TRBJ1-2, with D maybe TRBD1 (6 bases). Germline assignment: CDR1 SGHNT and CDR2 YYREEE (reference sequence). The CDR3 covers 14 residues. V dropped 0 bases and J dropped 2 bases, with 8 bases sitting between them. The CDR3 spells CASSLGGQNYGYTF. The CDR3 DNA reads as TGTGCCAGCAGCTTGGGGGGGCAGAACTATGGCTACACCTTC. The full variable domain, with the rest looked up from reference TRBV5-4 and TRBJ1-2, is ETGVTQSPTHLIKTRGQQVTLRCSSQSGHNTVSWYQQALGQGPQFIFQYYREEENGRGNFPPRFSGLQFPNYSSELNVNALELDDSALYLCASSLGGQNYGYTFGSGTRLTVV.

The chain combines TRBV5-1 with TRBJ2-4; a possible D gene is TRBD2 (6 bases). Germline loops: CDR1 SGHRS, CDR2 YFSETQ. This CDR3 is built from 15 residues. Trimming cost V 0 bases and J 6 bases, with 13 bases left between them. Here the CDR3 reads CASSLALEGLNIQYF. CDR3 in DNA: TGCGCCAGCAGCTTGGCCCTGGAGGGGCTAAACATTCAGTACTTC.

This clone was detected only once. The DNA of the CDR3 is TGTGCCAGCTCACCAGTAGGTAGCGGGAGCCCCAATGAGCAGTTCTTC. Its protein is CASSPVGSGSPNEQFF. This chain uses TRBV18 with TRBJ2-1, with 9 positions matching TRBD2. Germline V gene sequence: CDR1 KGHSH, CDR2 LQKENI. The CDR3 has 16 residues. With 2 bases clipped from V and 6 bases from J, the junction kept 8 bases outside the gene matches.

The CDR3 bases are TGCAGTGCTGGTGATCGATTAGGACAGGGGTTAGGGACCCAGTACTTC. This encodes CSAGDRLGQGLGTQYF. This chain links TRBV20-1 with TRBJ2-5; the match to TRBD1 covers 9 bases. Germline V gene sequence: CDR1 DFQATT, CDR2 SNEGSKA (reference sequence). The CDR3 loop spans 16 amino acids. The trim removed 5 bases at V and 7 bases at J, leaving 17 bases unmatched.

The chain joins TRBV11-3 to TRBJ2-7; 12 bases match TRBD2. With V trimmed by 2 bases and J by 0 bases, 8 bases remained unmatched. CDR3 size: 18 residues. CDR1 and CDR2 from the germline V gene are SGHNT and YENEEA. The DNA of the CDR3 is TGTGCCAGCAGCTTATCGTCTCTAGCGGGAGGGAGCTCCTACGAGCAGTACTTC. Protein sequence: CASSLSSLAGGSSYEQYF.